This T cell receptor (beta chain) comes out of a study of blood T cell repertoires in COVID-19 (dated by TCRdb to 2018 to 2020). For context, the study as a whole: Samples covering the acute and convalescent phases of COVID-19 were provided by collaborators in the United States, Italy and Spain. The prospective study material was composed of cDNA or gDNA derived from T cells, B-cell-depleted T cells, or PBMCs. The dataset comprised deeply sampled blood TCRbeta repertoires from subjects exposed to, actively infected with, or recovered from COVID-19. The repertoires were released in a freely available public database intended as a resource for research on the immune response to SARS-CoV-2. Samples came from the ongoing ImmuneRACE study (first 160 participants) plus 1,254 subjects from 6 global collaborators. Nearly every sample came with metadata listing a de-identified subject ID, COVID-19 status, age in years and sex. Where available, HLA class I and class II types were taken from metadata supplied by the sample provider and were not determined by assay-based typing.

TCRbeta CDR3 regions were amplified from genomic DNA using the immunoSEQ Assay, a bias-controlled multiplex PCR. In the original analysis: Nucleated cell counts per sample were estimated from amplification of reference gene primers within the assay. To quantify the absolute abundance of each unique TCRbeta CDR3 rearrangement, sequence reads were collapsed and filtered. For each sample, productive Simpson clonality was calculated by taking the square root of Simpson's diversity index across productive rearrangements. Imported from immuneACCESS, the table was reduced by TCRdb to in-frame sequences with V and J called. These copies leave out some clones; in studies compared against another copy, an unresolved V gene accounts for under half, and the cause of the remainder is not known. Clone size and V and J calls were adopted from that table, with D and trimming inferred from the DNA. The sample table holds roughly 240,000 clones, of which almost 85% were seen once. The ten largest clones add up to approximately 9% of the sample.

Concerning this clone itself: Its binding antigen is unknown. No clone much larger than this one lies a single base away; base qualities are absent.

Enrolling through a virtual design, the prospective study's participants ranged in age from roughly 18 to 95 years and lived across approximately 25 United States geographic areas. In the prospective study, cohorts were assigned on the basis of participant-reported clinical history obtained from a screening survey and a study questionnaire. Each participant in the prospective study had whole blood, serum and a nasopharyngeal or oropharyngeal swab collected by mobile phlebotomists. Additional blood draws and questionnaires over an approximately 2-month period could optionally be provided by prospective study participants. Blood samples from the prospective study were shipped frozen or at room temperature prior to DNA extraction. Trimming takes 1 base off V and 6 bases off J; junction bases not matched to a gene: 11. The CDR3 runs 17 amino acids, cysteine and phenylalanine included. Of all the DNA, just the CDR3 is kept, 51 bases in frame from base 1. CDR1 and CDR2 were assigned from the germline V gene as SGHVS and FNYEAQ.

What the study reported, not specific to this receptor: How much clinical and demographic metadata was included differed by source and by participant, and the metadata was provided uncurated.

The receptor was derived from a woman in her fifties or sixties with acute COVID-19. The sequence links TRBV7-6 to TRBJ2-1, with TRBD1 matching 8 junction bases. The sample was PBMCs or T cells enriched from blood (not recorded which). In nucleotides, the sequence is TGTGCCAGCAGCTTAGGAAGCCAGGGGGCGGGCTTCAATGAGCAGTTCTTC. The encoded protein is CASSLGSQGAGFNEQFF.